Described below is a single T cell receptor (beta chain) sequence and its context. Its antigen is undetermined. Within the sample, other DNA sequences also encode this same CDR3. The data are from a study of high-grade serous ovarian cancer treatment subgroups. Study-level findings and limits: Only CDR3 was analyzed; CDR1 and CDR2 were not. Same-patient tumor repertoires overlapped at about 0.095 to 0.85; different patients barely overlapped. TCR relatedness rose with neoantigen level and trended with mutation load.

V gave up 8 bases and J gave up 6 bases, with 21 bases separating them. Germline V lookup: CDR1 MNHEY, CDR2 SVGAGI. The CDR3 consists of 15 residues. Here immunoSEQ multiplex PCR was the method, and the copy in TCRdb shows in-frame clones only, minus some. The table records approximately 4,400 clones, around 76% of them present only once. Tumor samples were obtained before definitive surgery or chemotherapy. The receptor was derived from a human donor with high-grade serous ovarian cancer. Sequenced material: tumor tissue. This chain connects TRBV6-5 to TRBJ2-3; perhaps TRBD2 as D (6 bases). The CDR3 spells CASALGTPASDTQYF. CDR3 sequence (DNA): TGTGCCAGCGCCCTCGGGACTCCCGCCTCCGATACGCAGTATTTT.